What follows is one T cell receptor (beta chain) and its context. A few counts support this clone. Its recognized antigen is unknown. There are no base qualities to consult, and no much larger clone falls within one base. This entry belongs to a study of multiple sclerosis patients with progressive multifocal leukoencephalopathy (dated by TCRdb to about 2019). With regard to the full study: Peripheral T and B cells were examined in MS patients who went on to develop PML (4 under natalizumab, 1 after alemtuzumab) as well as in treated patients who did not. From before therapy, through 6 and 12 months, up to PML onset, two natalizumab-treated patients who later developed PML were tracked longitudinally. The goal was to find JC virus-specific or public T-cell expansions that arose at the time of PML onset.

This sample's time point label indicates: around eleven months of natalizumab therapy. The treatment or condition label on this specimen signifies: on natalizumab therapy at sampling. A handful of MS patients treated with natalizumab who did not develop PML were sampled longitudinally as controls. Every listed patient had earlier received interferon beta, and every PML patient was female. At 6 and 12 months of natalizumab therapy, T1 and T2 blood samples were collected, respectively. Ficoll-Hypaque density gradient centrifugation was used to isolate peripheral blood mononuclear cells. The immunoSEQ two-step multiplex PCR at survey-level depth was used to amplify TRB CDR3 regions from genomic DNA. To estimate template counts and remove amplification bias, each PCR was spiked with synthetic inline TR CDR3 controls covering all V-J pairings. Reads were processed so that amplification and sequencing bias were reduced, and quantification was performed against synthetic TR CDR3 analogs. The original pipeline was this. Raw data were processed in ImmunoSEQ Analyzer, removing out-of-frame sequences and CDR3s with stop codons, and genes were named by IMGT nomenclature. Normalized Shannon entropy, defined as 1 minus Pielou's evenness, served as the summary measure of repertoire diversity. Only TRB sequences sharing the V gene, the J gene and the CDR3 were counted as identical. Public PML clonotypes were CDR3s found in two or more PML-onset samples but not found earlier, in controls, or in public databases. Position-by-position CDR3 amino acid composition was analyzed in Skylign with the observed count method. This immuneACCESS table, as held by TCRdb, lists in-frame sequences with V and J called but not all clones. Of the missing ones, under half trace to an unresolved V gene in checked studies; the others have no known cause. V, J and clone size were drawn from that table, and D and trimming were deduced from the DNA. The sample profile shows under 30,000 clones; around 90% of them were found once. 2% to 2.5% of the sample rests with the top ten.

The research as a whole found: Analysis was restricted to peripheral blood, although for natalizumab-associated PML, cerebrospinal fluid or brain lymphocytes might be more informative. Most PML patients had lower normalized Shannon entropy, suggesting less diverse TRB repertoires, while values in the natalizumab-treated controls sat near 1. TRB clones above 0.5% frequency appeared only in PML patients, but expanded clones at PML onset were already present before and during natalizumab therapy. Because the cohort was small and descriptive, it remained unclear whether the findings reflect JC virus infection or general immunocompromise. At the time PML developed, no common TRBV or TRBJ gene usage or preferential TRBV-TRBJ pairings were detected.

V lost 5 bases and J lost 11 bases; the stretch between them is 13 bases long. CDR3 length: 12 amino acids, cysteine to phenylalanine. The kept DNA is CDR3 alone, 36 bases in frame from the first base. The germline V gene (reference sequence) specifies LNHDA as CDR1 and SQIVND as CDR2. This sample comprised PBMCs, obtained from a patient treated with natalizumab. The source is a man aged 30 to 39 with multiple sclerosis. The chain employs TRBV19 and TRBJ2-1; the D segment cannot be called with confidence. The sequenced DNA is TGTGCCAGTAGTGCCGGTGAAGGGAAGCAGTTCTTC. This gives the protein CASSAGEGKQFF.